These T cell receptor beta chains were read from a single sample in a study of CD4 and CD8 cells across lung adenocarcinoma regions. TCRdb analysed the PCR reads with MiXCR anew, one entry per CDR3 protein. Counted here are 9,500 to 15,000 distinct CDR3 sequences, roughly 50% occurring once; the ten biggest clones make up 29%. Sequencing was done on a sample of CD8+ T cells from the margin of a lung tumor. The receptors were gathered from a male donor with lung adenocarcinoma. The CD4 and CD8 labels of this study may be unreliable. CDR3s include the opening cysteine and the closing phenylalanine or tryptophan. Fields, in order: V gene, clone size, J gene, D gene, CDR3 protein, CDR3 DNA. D genes are given only for firm matches. Expanded clones are given a class, and other clones once, few, many or no size at all.

TRBV6-1,many,TRBJ2-3,.,CASGMSDTQYF,TGTGCCAGCGGCATGAGCGATACGCAGTATTTT
TRBV10-1,medium-sized,TRBJ2-3,.,CASSDMSTDTQYF,TGCGCCAGCAGTGATATGAGCACAGATACGCAGTATTTT
TRBV7-2,few,TRBJ1-2,.,CASSPEQPPSSGYTF,TGTGCCAGCAGCCCAGAACAGCCCCCCTCTTCTGGCTACACCTTC
TRBV27,few,TRBJ2-5,TRBD2,CASSPRGGVGGETQYF,TGTGCCAGCAGTCCCCGGGGGGGGGTAGGGGGAGAGACCCAGTACTTC
TRBV12-5,.,TRBJ2-1,.,CASLGANSYNEQFF,TGTGCTAGTCTTGGGGCGAACTCCTACAATGAGCAGTTCTTC
TRBV27,.,TRBJ2-5,.,CASAGRGGRGTDTQYF,TGTGCCAGCGCGGGACGCGGGGGCCGTGGCACAGATACGCAGTACTTT
TRBV4-1,.,TRBJ1-1,.,CASSQVVTYTEAFF,TGCGCCAGCAGCCAAGTTGTGACATACACTGAAGCTTTCTTT
TRBV6-1,many,TRBJ2-7,TRBD2,CATHSGMGAPYYEQYF,TGTGCCACCCATAGCGGGATGGGGGCCCCATACTACGAGCAGTACTTC
TRBV5-3,.,TRBJ2-7,TRBD2,CARSSLAARYSYEQYF,TGTGCCAGAAGCTCGCTAGCGGCTCGTTACTCCTACGAGCAGTACTTC
TRBV6-1,.,TRBJ1-2,TRBD1,CASRDRGGLYGYTF,TGTGCCAGCAGAGACAGGGGTGGGCTATATGGCTACACCTTC
TRBV6-2/TRBV6-3,few,TRBJ2-5,.,CASSYPSLAQDTQYF,TGTGCCAGCAGTTACCCCTCACTAGCCCAAGATACCCAGTACTTC
TRBV4-2,.,TRBJ2-7,.,CASSQETPGPYEQYF,TGTGCCAGCAGCCAAGAGACTCCAGGCCCCTACGAGCAGTACTTC
TRBV6-1,.,TRBJ2-5,.,CAGGPGGTGTETQYF,TGTGCCGGGGGGCCCGGGGGGACGGGCACAGAGACGCAGTACTTT
TRBV7-2,.,TRBJ2-7,TRBD2,CASSLLAGPYEQYF,TGTGCCAGCAGCTTACTAGCGGGCCCCTACGAGCAGTACTTC
TRBV6-1,many,TRBJ2-3,TRBD1,CATYRGGTDTQYF,TGTGCCACCTACAGGGGGGGCACAGATACGCAGTATTTT
TRBV12-3/TRBV12-4,few,TRBJ2-7,.,CASSFGGGASYEQYF,TGTGCCAGCAGTTTTGGAGGGGGCGCTTCCTACGAGCAGTACTTC
TRBV6-1,.,TRBJ2-6,.,CASTGIGVGSGANELSF,.
TRBV6-2/TRBV6-3,.,TRBJ2-5,TRBD1,CASRQPGTGNNEQYF,TGTGCCAGCAGGCAACCGGGGACAGGGAACAATGAGCAGTACTTC
TRBV6-1,.,TRBJ2-7,TRBD2,CASSEREGYYEQYF,TGTGCCAGCAGTGAGCGGGAGGGTTACTACGAGCAGTACTTC
TRBV12-3/TRBV12-4,.,TRBJ1-1,.,CASSSGYRNTEAFF,TGTGCCAGCAGTTCCGGGTATAGGAACACTGAAGCTTTCTTT
TRBV25-1,medium-sized,TRBJ2-7,.,CASSSSGAYEQYF,TGTGCCAGCAGTTCATCAGGGGCCTACGAGCAGTACTTC
TRBV28,.,TRBJ2-1,.,CASSLAGTYNEQFF,TGTGCCAGCAGTCTTGCGGGGACTTACAATGAGCAGTTCTTC
TRBV6-1,few,TRBJ2-1,.,CASSEAILAPQFF,TGTGCCAGCAGTGAAGCGATACTAGCCCCCCAGTTCTTC
TRBV30,.,TRBJ1-4,TRBD1,CAWSTSQGTGYAELFF,TGTGCCTGGAGCACGAGCCAGGGGACAGGGTATGCGGAACTGTTTTTT
TRBV11-2,many,TRBJ2-1,TRBD1,CASSLARRPGQGDYNEQFF,TGTGCCAGCAGCTTAGCGCGTCGGCCGGGACAGGGAGACTACAATGAGCAGTTCTTC
TRBV27,.,TRBJ2-3,.,CASSFSGAMATDTQYF,TGTGCCAGCAGTTTTTCGGGGGCAATGGCCACAGATACGCAGTATTTT
TRBV6-5,.,TRBJ1-1,.,CASSYSVGGEAFF,TGTGCCAGCAGTTACTCGGTGGGAGGTGAAGCTTTCTTT
TRBV27,few,TRBJ1-2,.,CASSFRTATLGYGYTF,TGTGCCAGCAGTTTTCGGACGGCCACGCTAGGCTATGGCTACACCTTC
TRBV7-6,many,TRBJ2-1,TRBD2,CASSLRALAGVQGNNEQFF,TGTGCCAGCAGCTTACGAGCCCTAGCGGGAGTCCAGGGGAACAATGAGCAGTTCTTC
TRBV12-3/TRBV12-4,many,TRBJ2-5,.,CASSLPETQETQYF,TGTGCCAGCAGTTTACCAGAGACCCAAGAGACCCAGTACTTC
TRBV6-5,.,TRBJ2-5,.,CASSYIGESQYF,TGTGCCAGCAGTTACATCGGCGAGAGCCAGTACTTC
TRBV27,.,TRBJ1-1,.,CASSLGTTNTEAFF,TGTGCCAGCAGTTTAGGGACAACAAACACTGAAGCTTTCTTT
TRBV6-5,many,TRBJ2-6,.,CASSYERAPGANVLTF,TGTGCCAGCAGTTACGAACGAGCCCCTGGGGCCAACGTCCTGACTTTC
TRBV6-5,medium-sized,TRBJ2-7,.,CASSYGYNNYEQYF,TGTGCCAGCAGTTACGGTTACAACAACTACGAGCAGTACTTC
TRBV6-1,.,TRBJ2-4,.,CASSEAGREAKDTQYF,TGTGCCAGCAGCGAGGCGGGGCGGGAAGCCAAAGACACGCAGTATTTC
TRBV12-3/TRBV12-4,.,TRBJ1-2,TRBD1,CASSARDRFYGYTF,TGTGCCAGCAGTGCCCGGGACAGGTTTTATGGCTACACCTTC
TRBV6-1,.,TRBJ2-6,.,CASKMGGGGANVLTF,TGTGCCAGCAAGATGGGGGGTGGAGGGGCCAACGTCCTGACTTTC
TRBV6-1,.,TRBJ2-2,TRBD2,CASSPRRLAAGNTGTLFF,TGTGCCAGCAGTCCCCGGCGACTAGCGGCAGGGAACACCGGTACGCTGTTTTTT
TRBV7-8,.,TRBJ2-1,TRBD2,CASSLSVETGGVQFF,TGTGCCAGCAGCTTAAGCGTGGAAACGGGGGGGGTCCAGTTCTTC
TRBV12-3/TRBV12-4,many,TRBJ2-2,TRBD2,CASVAGVNTGELFF,TGTGCCAGCGTAGCGGGGGTGAACACCGGGGAGCTGTTTTTT
TRBV6-1,.,TRBJ2-5,.,CARSELRVGRLPEALTF,TGTGCCCGCAGTGAACTCCGGGTGGGCAGGCTACCAGAGGCCCTGACCTTC
TRBV2,.,TRBJ2-7,.,CASTGTGGWGEQYF,TGTGCCAGCACCGGGACTGGAGGTTGGGGTGAGCAGTACTTC
TRBV6-1,few,TRBJ2-6,TRBD2,CASRPTGAGEYGANVLTF,TGTGCCAGCAGGCCAACTGGGGCGGGGGAATATGGGGCCAACGTCCTGACTTTC
TRBV7-6,.,TRBJ2-1,.,CASSLDPLDYNEQFF,TGTGCCAGCAGCTTAGATCCGTTAGACTACAATGAGCAGTTCTTC
TRBV6-5,.,TRBJ2-7,.,CASSYSGHYEQYF,TGTGCCAGCAGTTACTCCGGACACTACGAGCAGTACTTC
TRBV6-1,medium-sized,TRBJ2-1,.,CASSTTGETQFF,TGTGCCAGCAGTACCACTGGGGAGACCCAGTTCTTC
TRBV18,once,TRBJ2-3,TRBD2,CASSPYGASGTDTQYF,TGTGCCAGCTCCCCCTACGGGGCTAGCGGGACTGATACGCAGTATTTT
TRBV6-5,few,TRBJ2-3,.,CASSYGRTDTQYF,TGTGCCAGCAGTTACGGTCGCACAGATACGCAGTATTTT
TRBV10-2,.,TRBJ2-3,.,CAGSGSHDTDTQYF,TGCGCGGGCAGCGGGTCCCACGACACAGATACGCAGTATTTT
TRBV6-1,.,TRBJ2-5,.,CASMRTRAGETQYF,TGTGCCAGCATGCGGACGAGGGCGGGAGAGACCCAGTACTTC
TRBV6-5,few,TRBJ2-5,.,CASSYSRWTEETQYF,TGTGCCAGCAGTTACTCGCGGTGGACAGAAGAGACCCAGTACTTC
TRBV7-2,.,TRBJ2-7,.,CASSLEGGYEQYF,TGTGCCAGCAGCTTAGAAGGCGGCTACGAGCAGTACTTC
TRBV27,.,TRBJ2-4,.,CARRLRTKNTQYF,TGTGCCAGGAGGCTGAGAACCAAAAACACGCAGTACTTT
TRBV27,many,TRBJ2-5,.,CASSPGTTQETQYF,TGTGCCAGCAGTCCCGGGACGACCCAAGAGACCCAGTACTTC
TRBV6-1,.,TRBJ2-5,.,CASTGIGVGSGANDQYF,TGTGCCAGCACCGGGATAGGGGTTGGTTCTGGCGCCAACGACCAGTACTTC
TRBV6-1,few,TRBJ2-7,TRBD1,CASTADRYAYEQYF,TGTGCCAGCACCGCGGACAGGTACGCCTACGAGCAGTACTTC
TRBV10-2,.,TRBJ2-3,TRBD2,CASSDPPTSVSTDTQYF,TGCGCCAGCAGTGACCCCCCTACTAGCGTAAGCACAGATACGCAGTATTTT
TRBV6-1,.,TRBJ2-1,TRBD2,CASRQGLAGARYDTQFF,TGTGCCAGCAGACAAGGGCTAGCGGGAGCTCGTTACGATACGCAGTTCTTC
TRBV6-1,few,TRBJ1-5,TRBD1,CASSRTGSNQPQHF,TGTGCCAGCTCCCGGACAGGTAGCAATCAGCCCCAGCATTTT
TRBV6-4,.,TRBJ2-5,.,CASSEGRAGDTQYF,TGTGCCAGCAGTGAGGGCCGAGCCGGAGATACCCAGTACTTC